Listed here are 18 T cell receptor beta chains from one sample, sequenced in a study of T cell changes during pregnancy in multiple sclerosis. The data were produced by immunoSEQ multiplex PCR, yet TCRdb's version contains in-frame clones alone and is incomplete. The sample holds about 96,000 clones, 80% to 95% seen once. The specimen was peripheral blood, collected in the first trimester of pregnancy. Receptor source: a female donor with multiple sclerosis, enrolled in a pregnancy study.

The chain combines TRBV11-2 with TRBJ2-7; tentative D call: TRBD2 (5 bases). V shed 1 base and J shed 4 bases, with 14 bases lying between them. The CDR3 has 15 residues. The germline V gene encodes CDR1 SGHAT and CDR2 FQNNGV. CDR3 nucleotides: TGTGCCAGCAGCTTAGCTGGAGAGCGGATATACGAGCAGTACTTC. This sequence encodes CASSLAGERIYEQYF.

The chain has TRBV9 and TRBJ2-7, with TRBD2 matching 11 bases. The CDR3 contains 15 residues. Germline V lookup: CDR1 SGDLS, CDR2 YYNGEE. The V segment lost 0 bases and the J segment 5 bases; nucleotides outside the gene matches: 4. CDR3 protein: CASSVVAGGPNEQYF. The CDR3 nucleotides read TGTGCCAGCAGCGTAGTAGCGGGAGGGCCTAACGAGCAGTACTTC.

The DNA for the CDR3 is TGTGCCAGTAGTATTGGGCCGGTGGTTACCGGGGAGCTGTTTTTT. Protein sequence: CASSIGPVVTGELFF. The chain uses TRBV19 and TRBJ2-2, with D hard to call. V dropped 3 bases and J dropped 5 bases, with 13 bases sitting between them. The CDR3 has 15 residues. Germline loops: CDR1 LNHDA, CDR2 SQIVND (reference sequence).

This clone was counted a single time. The chain carries TRBV28 and TRBJ2-1; 9 bases fit TRBD1. V was pared by 5 bases and J by 2 bases, with 10 bases of the junction left unmatched. Per the germline V gene, CDR1 is MDHEN and CDR2 is SYDVKM. The CDR3 is 17 residues long. CDR3 DNA sequence: TGTGCCAGCAGTCAGGGACAGGGTCTTTTTCCCTACAATGAGCAGTTCTTC. Amino acids: CASSQGQGLFPYNEQFF.

The chain carries TRBV19 and TRBJ2-7; perhaps TRBD1 as D (5 bases). V dropped 2 bases and J dropped 3 bases, with 14 bases sitting between them. CDR1 is LNHDA, CDR2 SQIVND, per germline (reference sequence). The CDR3 contains 15 residues. CDR3 bases: TGTGCCAGTAGTATAATGGGCGGACAAGTCTACGAGCAGTACTTC. This encodes CASSIMGGQVYEQYF.

This chain connects TRBV30 to TRBJ2-5; 7 bases line up with TRBD1. CDR1 GTSNPN and CDR2 SVGIG come from the germline V gene (reference sequence). The CDR3 is 13 amino acids. Trimming removed 2 bases from V and 4 bases from J; junction bases left unmatched: 4. The CDR3 DNA reads TGTGCCTGGAGTAGGGGGCCCAGAGAGACCCAGTACTTC. Translated: CAWSRGPRETQYF.

The gene calls are TRBV7-2 and TRBJ2-5, with D possibly matching TRBD2 (6 bases). Looked up from germline, CDR1 is SGHTA and CDR2 is FQGNSA. The CDR3 is 13 amino acids. V was clipped by 5 bases and J by 6 bases, with 13 bases between them. The DNA for the CDR3 is TGTGCCAGCAGCCCAATCGGGGGACAGACCCAGTACTTC. Encoded protein: CASSPIGGQTQYF.

The chain has TRBV15 and TRBJ1-5; D gene uncertain. From germline, CDR1 is LNHNV and CDR2 YYDKDF (reference sequence). CDR3 size: 16 residues. V gave up 1 base and J gave up 7 bases, with 17 bases separating them. The CDR3 sequence is CATSRATPGFDQPQHF. For the CDR3, the DNA is TGTGCCACCAGCAGAGCTACGCCGGGTTTTGACCAGCCCCAGCATTTT.

This clone showed up just once. V gene TRBV5-1 combines with J gene TRBJ2-1, with 8 bases aligning to TRBD2. The CDR3 sequence is 15 residues long. CDR1 is SGHRS and CDR2 is YFSETQ in the germline V gene. The V gene end was trimmed by 3 bases and the J gene end by 2 bases; junction bases not matched to a gene: 4. CDR3 DNA sequence: TGCGCCAGCAGCTCCATGACTAGCGCCTACAATGAGCAGTTCTTC. This translates into CASSSMTSAYNEQFF.

The chain has TRBV10-3 and TRBJ1-2, with D tentatively TRBD1 (6 bases). Trimming removed 3 bases from V and 2 bases from J, with 10 bases in between. This CDR3 contains 14 residues. The germline V gene encodes CDR1 ENHRY and CDR2 SYGVKD. DNA for the CDR3: TGTGCCATCAGTGACCGGACAGCGAACTATGGCTACACCTTC. It codes for CAISDRTANYGYTF.

This sequence joins TRBV9 and TRBJ2-3; weak D call: TRBD2 (6 bases). CDR3 length: 16 residues. Trimming took 3 bases from V and 1 from J, leaving 15 bases between them. CDR1 and CDR2 from the germline V gene are SGDLS and YYNGEE. The CDR3 sequence is CASSGLGQRGTDTQYF. For the CDR3, the DNA is TGTGCCAGCAGCGGGTTAGGGCAGCGGGGCACAGATACGCAGTATTTT. The whole variable domain, filled in from reference TRBV9 and TRBJ2-3, reads DSGVTQTPKHLITATGQRVTLRCSPRSGDLSVYWYQQSLDQGLQFLIQYYNGEERAKGNILERFSAQQFPDLHSELNLSSLELGDSALYFCASSGLGQRGTDTQYFGPGTRLTVL.

The chain links TRBV6-1 to TRBJ2-7; the D gene is possibly TRBD2 (6 bases). Germline CDR1 MNHNS, CDR2 SASEGT. Trimming removed 8 bases at V and 4 bases at J, with 18 bases between. This CDR3 is built from 14 residues. CDR3 nucleotide sequence: TGTGCCAGCCATGCGGGGCGGGTTAGGTACGAGCAGTACTTC. Protein sequence: CASHAGRVRYEQYF.

This clone was seen a single time. This chain connects TRBV15 to TRBJ2-5; 10 bases are shared with TRBD1. This CDR3 contains 16 residues. With V trimmed by 2 bases and J by 3 bases, 6 bases remained unmatched. In germline, CDR1 is LNHNV, CDR2 YYDKDF (reference sequence). The CDR3 coding sequence is TGTGCCACCAGCAGATCCACCGGGACAGGGGAAGAGACCCAGTACTTC. This codes for CATSRSTGTGEETQYF.

Written as DNA, the CDR3 is TGTGCCAGCAGTTTACCCCCGAGGAGCGTATACCAAGAGACCCAGTACTTC. The encoded protein is CASSLPPRSVYQETQYF. The V call is TRBV28, the J call TRBJ2-5; no reliable D call. From germline, CDR1 is MDHEN and CDR2 SYDVKM. The CDR3 sequence is 17 residues long. Deletions cut 2 bases from V and 0 bases from J, with 16 bases between.

This rearrangement joins TRBV2 to TRBJ2-1; 9 nucleotides align to TRBD2. The V gene end was trimmed by 7 bases and the J gene end by 0 bases; junction bases not matched to a gene: 7. This CDR3 contains 16 residues. CDR1 is SNHLY, CDR2 FYNNEI, per germline. Here the CDR3 DNA reads TGTGCCAGCAAGGTAGCGGGAGTCCCCTCCTACAATGAGCAGTTCTTC. Its protein product is CASKVAGVPSYNEQFF.

The chain joins TRBV7-8 to TRBJ1-2; D is perhaps TRBD1 (6 bases). Trimming cost V 5 bases and J 1 base, with 23 bases left between them. The CDR3 runs 18 residues. CDR1 and CDR2 from the germline V gene are SGHVS and FQNEAQ. The CDR3 DNA is TGTGCCAGCAGCCTAGAGGGTGGTACAGGGAATCGTAACTATGGCTACACCTTC. Translated: CASSLEGGTGNRNYGYTF. The complete variable domain, with remaining parts taken from reference TRBV7-8 and TRBJ1-2, reads GAGVSQSPRYKVAKRGQDVALRCDPISGHVSLFWYQQALGQGPEFLTYFQNEAQLDKSGLPSDRFFAERPEGSVSTLKIQRTQQEDSAVYLCASSLEGGTGNRNYGYTFGSGTRLTVV.

This CDR3 is CASSYAPGTWEQYF. In DNA form, the CDR3 reads TGTGCCAGCAGTTACGCCCCCGGGACTTGGGAGCAGTACTTC. The chain is built from TRBV6-5 and TRBJ2-7, with D possibly being TRBD2 (6 bases). Trimming cost V 2 bases and J 7 bases, with 15 bases left between them. Germline V gene lookup returns CDR1 MNHEY and CDR2 SVGAGI. The CDR3 has 14 residues.

The rearrangement joins TRBV19 to TRBJ2-5; TRBD1 might be the D (5 bases). This CDR3 has 13 residues. V lost 1 base and J 6 bases, leaving 9 bases between the germline ends. Per germline, CDR1 LNHDA and CDR2 SQIVND (reference sequence). This CDR3 reads CASSIVAGKTQYF. In DNA form, the CDR3 reads TGTGCCAGTAGTATAGTAGCAGGGAAGACCCAGTACTTC.